This paragraph reports one T cell receptor beta chain. The antigen remains undetermined. Germline V gene lookup returns CDR1 SGHVT and CDR2 SQSDAQ. V lost 0 bases and J lost 5, with 14 bases in between. This CDR3 region has 15 residues. This sample stems from a study of shared clonotypes between healthy human individuals. The naive CD8 fraction comprised CD45RO-negative cells positively selected for CCR7 and excluded terminally differentiated effector memory CD45RA+ cells. Assay: immunoSEQ multiplex PCR; the TCRdb copy retains only in-frame clones and omits some. The profile covers approximately 1.9 million clones, with over 85% appearing a single time and over 1.5% taken by the ten largest. The study, taken as a whole, reports: Naive subsets generally exceeded memory subsets in estimated richness. The sole specimen, blood, was sampled, and tissue repertoires likely differ. Shared clonotypes: approximately 5% naive CD4, approximately 3.4% naive CD8, 2% to 2.5% memory CD4, roughly 0.4% memory CD8.

Sequencing was done on a sample of naive CD8+ T cells from PBMCs. The source of this sequence is a man aged 18 to 29 in good health. Some clones in this sample may be carry-over from other donors' samples. The chain uses TRBV7-4 and TRBJ2-7, with D possibly TRBD2 on 7 matching bases. The CDR3 sequence is CASSLARGGVDEQYF. The CDR3 DNA reads TGTGCCAGCAGCTTAGCAAGAGGGGGGGTCGACGAGCAGTACTTC.